This TCR beta chain came from a study of blood T cells in healthy people across ages. A sample-barcoded 5' primer and a J-beta primer mix were used in a second PCR of about 7 to 11 cycles. MiXCR was run by TCRdb on the 5' RACE reads, yielding one entry per CDR3 protein. This table holds about 320,000 distinct CDR3 sequences, roughly 27% found once. The CDR3 spans 15 residues. Germline CDR1 and CDR2: DFQATT and SNEGSKA (reference sequence). This receptor was taken from a woman between 70 and 85 years old in good health. This chain links TRBV20-1 with TRBJ2-5; TRBD2 matches at 14 bases. The tail of the sequence fits TRBJ2-1 better, so the J call may be wrong. The specimen was blood. In nucleotides, the CDR3 is TGCAGTGCTAGGGGACTAGCGGGGGACCTTAGTGAGCAGTTCTTC. Translation gives CSARGLAGDLSEQFF.